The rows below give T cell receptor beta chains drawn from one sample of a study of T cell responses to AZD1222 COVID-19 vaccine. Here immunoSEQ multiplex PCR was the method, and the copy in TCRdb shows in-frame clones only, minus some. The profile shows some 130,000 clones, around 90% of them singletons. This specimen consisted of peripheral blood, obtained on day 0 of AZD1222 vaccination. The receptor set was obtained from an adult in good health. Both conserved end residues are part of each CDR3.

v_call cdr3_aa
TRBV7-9 CASSPLDRGLVLTDTQYF
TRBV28 CASKRGGPYTNTEAFF
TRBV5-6 CASGDPGQGPSNYGYTF
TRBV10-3 CAIRSGGAYEQYF
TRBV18 CASSKGETQYF
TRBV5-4 CASSFTRHTQGTGEAFF
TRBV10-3 CAIRPSLGYTEAFF
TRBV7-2 CASSTFSGRETQYF
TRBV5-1 CASSAMGPPPYEQYF
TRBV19 CASSMGLTGANVLTF
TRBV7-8 CASSFPSSYEQYF
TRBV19 CASRSGRDVSSTDTQYF
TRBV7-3 CASSAPHRHGELFF
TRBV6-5 CASRKAGTSGNTIYF
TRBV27 CASLGQTNEQFF
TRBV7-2 CASSSSRMEGETQYF
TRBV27 CASSSGAGGTQYF
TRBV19 CASSPGLSSSEQYF
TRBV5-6 CASSLGPNTEAFF
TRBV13 CASSSPSTDTQYF
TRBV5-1 CASSSLRGTGELFF
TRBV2 CASRPTSYEQYF
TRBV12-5 CASGLRGTGVNQPQHF
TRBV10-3 CAIRGGRLNTEAFF
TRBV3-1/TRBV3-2 CASSLPVGSNTEAFF
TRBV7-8 CASSSTAGGTEAFF
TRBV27 CASSLLGGDQFF
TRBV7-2 CASSLAGEGTNEKLFF
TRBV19 CASSRAGAGEQFF
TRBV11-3 CASSLFGDGNQPQHF
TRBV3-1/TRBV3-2 CASSQGAGLGEQFF
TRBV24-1 CATRFLGGASTEAFF
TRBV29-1 CSVEGRVDGYTF
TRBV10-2 CASGGVTEAFF
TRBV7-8 CASSGPWGRDGYTF
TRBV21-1 CASRRSLREAADNEQFF
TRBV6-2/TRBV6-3 CASSGLAGALQYF
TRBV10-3 CAISEPGDKNYEQYF
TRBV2 CASSVPGPYEQYF
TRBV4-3 CASSQDIGRGPYF
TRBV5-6 CASSPGRGSSYNEQFF
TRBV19 CASSTSSGRARSGELFF
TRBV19 CASSIRPRGTEAFF
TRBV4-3 CASSQDLGGGQNEQFF
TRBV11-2 CASSLGGPGIYSGNTIYF
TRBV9 CASSVALALSYNEQFF
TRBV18 CASSPKTGPGGNTIYF
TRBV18 CASSPLSASEQFF
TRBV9 CASSPRGLQNTEAFF
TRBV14 CASSQVPDTQYF
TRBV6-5 CASLGSLTEAFF
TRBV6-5 CASSRDRAGYNEQFF
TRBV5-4 CASSLGSKGPNEQFF
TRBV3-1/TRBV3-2 CASSRERELFF
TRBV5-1 CASSLGGVPNTIYF
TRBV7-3 CASSLRTSATDTQYF
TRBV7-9 CASSLGLGNQPQHF
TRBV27 CASSYTSSYNEQFF
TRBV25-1 CATRGQGKELGDTQYF
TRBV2 CASRLRESGELFF